This passage covers 13 T cell receptor beta chains from one sample sequenced in a study of CD8 T cells in Susac syndrome. When the RNA was reverse transcribed, random hexamers were used with an input of roughly 0.5 to 1 ug. TCRdb analysed the immunoSEQ multiplex PCR reads with MiXCR anew, one entry per CDR3 protein. The data hold approximately 180,000 distinct CDR3 sequences, with 90% to 96% observed a single time. The sequenced sample consisted of CD4+ T cells from PBMCs. Receptors originate from a human donor with multiple sclerosis.

The J gene is TRBJ2-2, the V gene TRBV30, with D uncertain. CDR3 length equals 11 residues. The V and J ends lost 4 bases and 7 bases respectively, with 7 bases between them. Germline CDR1 GTSNPN, CDR2 SVGIG (reference sequence). The CDR3 nucleotides read TGTGCCTGGACGGTCAGCGGGGAGCTGTTTTTT. Amino acid sequence: CAWTVSGELFF. Full variable domain (remainder filled in from reference TRBV30 and TRBJ2-2): SQTIHQWPATLVQPVGSPLSLECTVEGTSNPNLYWYRQAAGRGLQLLFYSVGIGQISSEVPQNLSASRPQDRQFILSSKKLLLSDSGFYLCAWTVSGELFFGEGSRLTVL.

This rearrangement joins TRBV20-1 to TRBJ1-5, with TRBD1 identical over 7 bases. The junction had 15 bases not matched to a gene; V was cut back by 6 bases and J by 10 bases. Germline V gives CDR1 DFQATT, CDR2 SNEGSKA (reference sequence). CDR3 length: 14 amino acids. CDR3 sequence: CSALDRTGNDPQHF. In DNA form, the CDR3 reads TGCAGTGCACTGGACAGGACAGGCAATGATCCCCAGCATTTT.

The CDR3 here is CASGGGETQYF. The CDR3 bases are TGTGCCAGCGGGGGTGGAGAGACCCAGTACTTC. The chain joins TRBV6-5 to TRBJ2-5, with D perhaps matching TRBD1 or TRBD2 (5 bases each). The V gene's germline CDR1 is MNHEY and CDR2 SVGAGI. Trimming removed 8 bases at V and 4 bases at J, with 8 bases between. This CDR3 region has 11 residues.

In DNA form, the CDR3 reads TGTGCCAGCAGCAGAGGACAGATCAATCAGCCCCAGCATTTT. This encodes CASSRGQINQPQHF. The V call is TRBV7-9, the J call TRBJ1-5, with D possibly TRBD1 on 6 matching bases. V was trimmed by 5 bases and J by 3 bases, leaving 11 bases between them. In germline, CDR1 is SEHNR, CDR2 FQNEAQ (reference sequence). The CDR3 has 14 residues.

The CDR3 region has the DNA TGTGCCAGCGAAGCAGGGCCATACAATGAGCAGTTCTTC. It is translated as CASEAGPYNEQFF. The V gene is TRBV6-5, the J gene TRBJ2-1; a possible D gene is TRBD1 (5 bases). The CDR3 loop spans 13 amino acids. Germline CDR1 is MNHEY and CDR2 is SVGAGI. V gave up 8 bases and J gave up 4 bases, with 12 bases separating them.

This clonotype showed up just once. V is TRBV4-2 and J is TRBJ1-2; TRBD1 matches 9 bases. The CDR3 is made up of 15 amino acids. J gave up 4 bases and V 0 bases, and 3 bases lay outside the gene matches. From germline, CDR1 is LGHNA and CDR2 YNFKEQ. The CDR3 loop is CASSQDPGQGYGYTF. CDR3 DNA sequence: TGTGCCAGCAGCCAAGATCCGGGACAGGGCTATGGCTACACCTTC.

V is TRBV4-3 and J is TRBJ2-2, with D perhaps assigned TRBD1 or TRBD2 (5 bases each). This CDR3 contains 15 residues. The V gene's germline CDR1 is LGHNA and CDR2 YSLEER. V gave up 4 bases and J gave up 6 bases, with 15 bases separating them. This chain's CDR3 is CASSRDHRIPGELFF. CDR3 in DNA: TGCGCCAGCAGCCGGGACCACAGAATCCCCGGGGAGCTGTTTTTT.

This sequence joins TRBV19 and TRBJ2-7; D remains unclear. There are 11 residues in the CDR3. Trimming stripped 3 bases from V and 6 bases from J, with 6 bases between. From germline, CDR1 is LNHDA and CDR2 SQIVND (reference sequence). Here the CDR3 DNA reads TGTGCCAGTAGTATGGGATCCGAGCAGTACTTC. It translates to CASSMGSEQYF.

The chain employs TRBV6-1 and TRBJ2-2; perhaps TRBD1 as D (6 bases). The CDR3 has 14 residues. Deletions cut 4 bases from V and 6 bases from J, with 12 bases between. CDR1 is MNHNS and CDR2 is SASEGT in the germline V gene. The CDR3 loop is CASSGTAYAGELFF. CDR3 DNA sequence: TGTGCCAGCAGTGGGACAGCCTACGCCGGGGAGCTGTTTTTT.

This rearrangement joins TRBV5-4 to TRBJ2-3, with TRBD2 as a possible D gene (6 bases). Trimming removed 6 bases from V and 0 bases from J, with 20 bases in between. Germline assignment: CDR1 SGHNT and CDR2 YYREEE (reference sequence). The CDR3 length is 17 residues. The CDR3 reads CASTQGAGTASTDTQYF. CDR3 nucleotide sequence: TGTGCCAGCACCCAGGGAGCCGGGACTGCTAGCACAGATACGCAGTATTTT.

The chain couples TRBV20-1 to TRBJ2-5, with a possible D match to TRBD1 (6 bases). V lost 0 bases and J 5 bases, leaving 13 bases between the germline ends. Germline V gives CDR1 DFQATT, CDR2 SNEGSKA (reference sequence). This CDR3 spans 14 amino acids. The CDR3 reads CSARDQGRRETQYF. Here the CDR3 DNA reads TGCAGTGCTAGAGACCAGGGGCGCAGGGAGACCCAGTACTTC.

This clonotype was seen a few times. The J gene is TRBJ2-3, the V gene TRBV6-1; D is unresolved. V shed 6 bases and J shed 4 bases, with 8 bases lying between them. CDR3 length: 12 amino acids. Per germline, CDR1 MNHNS and CDR2 SASEGT. CDR3 in amino acids: CASRKTSDTQYF. CDR3 in DNA: TGTGCCAGCAGAAAAACATCAGATACGCAGTATTTT.

The CDR3 DNA is TGTGCCACCAGCAGGATGAGGGACAAGGTGAAGTATTTT. It codes for CATSRMRDKVKYF. The chain employs TRBV15 and TRBJ2-3; the D gene is possibly TRBD1 (6 bases). Germline lookup yields CDR1 LNHNV and CDR2 YYDKDF (reference sequence). The CDR3 is 13 amino acids. With 3 bases removed from V and 13 bases from J, the gap between germline ends came to 17 bases.